The 13 T cell receptor beta chains presented below share a single source sample, sequenced in a study of blood T cell repertoires in COVID-19. This table comes from immunoSEQ multiplex PCR, and its TCRdb copy is limited to in-frame clones, with some not included. The table includes 20,000 to 25,000 clones, around 86% detected once. Sequencing was carried out using peripheral blood. These receptors were taken from a woman aged 70-85 years with active COVID-19.

This chain links TRBV29-1 with TRBJ2-3; 8 bases fit TRBD2. The CDR3 runs 13 residues. Germline loops: CDR1 SQVTM, CDR2 ANQGSEA. The V gene end was trimmed by 7 bases and the J gene end by 1 base; junction bases not matched to a gene: 4. The CDR3 bases are TGCAGCGGCGACGGGGGGGGCACAGATACGCAGTATTTT. Translated, it gives CSGDGGGTDTQYF.

This clone was observed a few times. V is TRBV5-1 and J is TRBJ2-1; 8 bases are shared with TRBD1. The V segment lost 0 bases and the J segment 1 base; nucleotides outside the gene matches: 9. In germline, CDR1 is SGHRS, CDR2 YFSETQ. The CDR3 sequence is 18 residues long. CDR3 sequence: CASSLDRGYGPSYNEQFF. The CDR3 DNA sequence: TGCGCCAGCAGCTTGGACAGGGGGTACGGGCCTTCCTACAATGAGCAGTTCTTC.

This sequence joins TRBV5-6 and TRBJ2-3, with D hard to call. The V end was cut by 4 bases, the J end by 5 bases, with 8 bases between. The CDR3 extends over 12 amino acids. CDR1 and CDR2 (germline): SGHDT, YYEEEE. The DNA of the CDR3 is TGTGCCAGCAGCCCTCTAGGAGATACGCAGTATTTT. Translation: CASSPLGDTQYF.

The gene calls are TRBV7-3 and TRBJ2-5; 11 nucleotides align to TRBD2. This CDR3 has 16 amino acids. Losses at the gene ends were 5 bases for V and 3 bases for J; bases not matched to a gene: 8. Germline CDR1 SGHTA, CDR2 FQGTGA. CDR3 amino acids: CASSPQVTSGEETQYF. The CDR3 DNA sequence: TGTGCCAGCAGCCCGCAAGTGACTAGCGGGGAAGAGACCCAGTACTTC.

This chain joins TRBV11-3 and TRBJ2-1; 9 bases agree with TRBD2. Trimming took 1 base from V and 4 from J; bases not matched to a gene: 5. The CDR3 totals 16 residues. Germline CDR1 SGHNT, CDR2 YENEEA. The CDR3 DNA follows: TGTGCCAGCAGCTTAGGTTTAGCGGGGGTTTACAATGAGCAGTTCTTC. It translates to CASSLGLAGVYNEQFF.

By share, this clone counts as medium-sized (0.01 to 0.1%). The gene calls are TRBV12-3 or TRBV12-4 and TRBJ1-2, with D maybe TRBD1 (5 bases). The CDR3 consists of 12 residues. Trimming pared 6 bases from V and 4 bases from J, leaving 9 bases between. CDR3 amino acids: CASRTAGYGYTF. CDR3 DNA sequence: TGTGCCAGCAGGACAGCAGGCTATGGCTACACCTTC.

The chain joins TRBV11-2 to TRBJ2-7, with 8 bases matching TRBD2. The V segment lost 3 bases and the J segment 3 bases; nucleotides outside the gene matches: 1. From germline, CDR1 is SGHAT and CDR2 FQNNGV. The CDR3 has 13 amino acids. The CDR3 loop reads CASSLTSDYEQYF. The CDR3 DNA reads as TGTGCCAGCAGCTTGACTAGCGACTACGAGCAGTACTTC.

This sequence joins TRBV12-3 or TRBV12-4 and TRBJ2-7, with no clear D. With 3 bases removed from V and 0 bases from J, the gap between germline ends came to 6 bases. This CDR3 spans 13 amino acids. CDR3 amino acids: CASSFDSSYEQYF. CDR3 nucleotide sequence: TGTGCCAGCAGTTTCGACTCCTCCTACGAGCAGTACTTC.

This clone was seen a handful of times. The chain is built from TRBV7-3 and TRBJ1-3; 10 bases are shared with TRBD1. The germline V gene has CDR1 SGHTA and CDR2 FQGTGA. The V and J ends lost 4 bases and 4 bases, in that order; junction bases with no gene match: 1. This CDR3 is 14 amino acids long. The CDR3 DNA reads as TGTGCCAGCAGCTCGACAGGGGGCGGAAACACCATATATTTT. Protein: CASSSTGGGNTIYF. Based on the CDR3 plus reference TRBV7-3 and TRBJ1-3, the full variable domain is GAGVSQTPSNKVTEKGKYVELRCDPISGHTALYWYRQSLGQGPEFLIYFQGTGAADDSGLPNDRFFAVRPEGSVSTLKIQRTERGDSAVYLCASSSTGGGNTIYFGEGSWLTVV.

This clone is a singleton in its sample. V usage is TRBV4-1 and J usage is TRBJ2-3; 9 bases align to TRBD2. Per the germline V gene, CDR1 is MGHRA and CDR2 is YSYEKL. The ends lost 3 bases at V and 5 bases at J; junction bases unmatched: 9. This CDR3 is built from 16 residues. This CDR3 is CASSQSPSGGLDTQYF. CDR3 DNA sequence: TGCGCCAGCAGCCAGTCCCCGAGCGGGGGGTTAGATACGCAGTATTTT.

The V and J genes are TRBV5-1 and TRBJ2-1, with TRBD1 identical over 9 bases. V gave up 0 bases and J gave up 9 bases; unmatched junction bases: 7. Germline V gene lookup returns CDR1 SGHRS and CDR2 YFSETQ. The CDR3 is 15 amino acids. CDR3 loop: CASSLDGTGFGEQFF. The CDR3 DNA sequence: TGCGCCAGCAGCTTGGACGGGACAGGGTTCGGTGAGCAGTTCTTC.

The genes are TRBV5-1 and TRBJ2-2; 13 bases map to TRBD2. The ends lost 4 bases at V and 5 bases at J; junction bases unmatched: 5. CDR1 SGHRS and CDR2 YFSETQ come from the germline V gene. CDR3 length: 16 residues. The CDR3 loop is CASSRTSGGGTGELFF. The CDR3 DNA reads TGCGCCAGCAGCAGGACTAGCGGGGGCGGTACCGGGGAGCTGTTTTTT.

The rearrangement joins TRBV9 to TRBJ1-1; weak D call: TRBD1 (6 bases). Trimming shortened V by 8 bases and J by 5 bases, and 16 bases separated the two germline ends. Germline V gene data show CDR1 as SGDLS and CDR2 as YYNGEE. This CDR3 comprises 13 residues. The CDR3 DNA is TGTGCCAGTTCCTTCCTTACAGGGACTGAAGCTTTCTTT. It is translated as CASSFLTGTEAFF.